A single sample is the source of the 17 T cell receptor beta chains below, sequenced in a study of T cell repertoires in cytomegalovirus infection. Via MiXCR, TCRdb re-called the reads, giving one row per CDR3 protein. The sample consists of more than 650,000 distinct CDR3 sequences, 35% to 45% of them appearing once. The specimen was PBMCs. These receptors all come from a human donor in good health (CMV status not recorded). Some clones in this sample may be carry-over from other donors' samples.

This clonotype has more than one count but fewer than ten. This sequence joins TRBV4-1 and TRBJ1-6; D unresolved. CDR1 MGHRA and CDR2 YSYEKL come from the germline V gene. The CDR3 consists of 15 residues. V dropped 0 bases and J dropped 7 bases, with 10 bases sitting between them. CDR3 DNA sequence: TGCGCCAGCAGCCAAGAGGGCAGTGGGAATTCACCCCTCCACTTT. Translated, it gives CASSQEGSGNSPLHF.

The CDR3 sequence is CASGDSKGYTF. The CDR3 nucleotides are TGTGCCAGCGGGGACTCCAAGGGCTACACCTTC. The J gene is TRBJ1-2, the V gene TRBV28; possible D gene TRBD1, 5 bases. Trimming shortened V by 8 bases and J by 8 bases, and 12 bases separated the two germline ends. The CDR3 extends over 11 amino acids. Germline values: CDR1 MDHEN, CDR2 SYDVKM.

Notes on this clonotype: This may come from a read error, since a much larger clone is one base off. V and J are TRBV12-3 or TRBV12-4 and TRBJ2-1, with D perhaps assigned TRBD1 or TRBD2 (5 bases each). Trimming cost V 0 bases and J 6 bases, with 6 bases left between them. CDR3 length: 13 residues. The CDR3 reads CASSLAGTNEQFF. CDR3 DNA sequence: TGTGCCAGCAGTTTAGCAGGGACCAATGAGCAGTTCTTC.

The chain has TRBV19 and TRBJ2-2, with D perhaps assigned TRBD1 or TRBD2 (6 bases each). Per germline, CDR1 LNHDA and CDR2 SQIVND (reference sequence). Between the trimmed V and J ends, which lost 3 bases and 6 bases, there was a span of 14 bases. This CDR3 has 15 amino acids. The CDR3 loop reads CASSISGGLAGELFF. CDR3 bases: TGTGCCAGTAGTATCTCCGGGGGCTTGGCCGGGGAGCTGTTTTTT.

The rearrangement joins TRBV2 to TRBJ2-1; D may be TRBD1 or TRBD2 (6 bases each). Trimming removed 7 bases at V and 7 bases at J, with 11 bases between. CDR1 is SNHLY, CDR2 FYNNEI, per germline. The CDR3 extends over 12 amino acids. In DNA form, the CDR3 reads TGTGCCAGCAAAGGGGGGCGGAATGAGCAGTTCTTC. Translation gives CASKGGRNEQFF. The full variable domain, its missing parts supplied by reference TRBV2 and TRBJ2-1, is EPEVTQTPSHQVTQMGQEVILRCVPISNHLYFYWYRQILGQKVEFLVSFYNNEISEKSEIFDDQFSVERPDGSNFTLKIRSTKLEDSAMYFCASKGGRNEQFFGPGTRLTVL.

The chain combines TRBV5-4 with TRBJ2-7; no clear D gene. Per germline, CDR1 SGHNT and CDR2 YYREEE (reference sequence). Trimming removed 4 bases from V and 7 bases from J, with 15 bases in between. The CDR3 consists of 13 residues. The CDR3 sequence: CASSPPDSEEQYF. The CDR3 nucleotides read TGTGCCAGCAGCCCCCCAGACTCGGAGGAGCAGTACTTC.

Concerning this clonotype: A junction end diverges from the germline sequence, so it may reflect a read error. This chain uses TRBV5-1 with TRBJ1-5; D remains unclear. CDR1 and CDR2 (germline): SGHRS, YFSETQ. The CDR3 runs 16 residues. In DNA, the CDR3 is TGCGCCAGCAGCTTGGACGGAACGTATAGCAATCAGCCCCCGCATTTT. The encoded protein is CASSLDGTYSNQPPHF.

The gene calls are TRBV4-3 and TRBJ2-1, with TRBD2 as a possible D gene (7 bases). This CDR3 contains 17 residues. With 1 base removed from V and 3 bases from J, the gap between germline ends came to 16 bases. Germline assignment: CDR1 LGHNA and CDR2 YSLEER. CDR3 DNA: TGCGCCAGCAGCCAAGTCCCCGGGGGGCCCGGCTACAATGAGCAGTTCTTC. Amino acid sequence: CASSQVPGGPGYNEQFF.

Note on this clonotype: The conserved phenylalanine or tryptophan normally closing the CDR3 is absent here, so this likely arose from a read error. Because the CDR3's place on the DNA is in doubt, the DNA is left out and the CDR3 is given as listed by TCRdb. The chain joins TRBV7-2 to TRBJ1-3. Germline V gene data show CDR1 as SGHTA and CDR2 as FQGNSA. The CDR3 region is 16 residues in length, termini included. The CDR3 region is CASSLSLASSGNTIYL.

V and J are TRBV7-9 and TRBJ1-6; D is unresolved. CDR1 is SEHNR and CDR2 is FQNEAQ in the germline V gene (reference sequence). Trimming shortened V by 3 bases and J by 7 bases, and 13 bases separated the two germline ends. The CDR3 has 15 amino acids. The CDR3 DNA reads as TGTGCCAGCAGCTTGGCCGGGCAGCAGAATTCACCCCTCCACTTT. Its translation: CASSLAGQQNSPLHF.

The chain carries TRBV19 and TRBJ2-2; either TRBD1 or TRBD2 may fit D (5 bases each). CDR3 size: 15 residues. Germline V gives CDR1 LNHDA, CDR2 SQIVND (reference sequence). Trimming stripped 7 bases from V and 5 bases from J, with 17 bases between. CDR3 sequence (DNA): TGTGCCAGTACTAAGACCGAGGGGTTGACCGGGGAGCTGTTTTTT. Translation: CASTKTEGLTGELFF.

This clonotype came up a few times. The germline gene is not matched at one end of the junction; a read error may be the cause. The genes are TRBV28 and TRBJ2-2, with TRBD1 matching over 10 bases. The CDR3 consists of 18 residues. The V gene's germline CDR1 is MDHEN and CDR2 SYDVKM. The chain's CDR3 is CASSPQNVVTTGTGALFF. The CDR3 DNA is TGTGCCAGCAGTCCCCAAAATGTCGTCACGACCGGGACAGGGGCGCTGTTTTTT. Full variable domain (missing parts from reference TRBV28 and TRBJ2-2): DVKVTQSSRYLVKRTGEKVFLECVQDMDHENMFWYRQDPGLGLRLIYFSYDVKMKEKGDIPEGYSVSREKKERFSLILESASTNQTSMYLCASSPQNVVTTGTGALFFGEGSRLTVL.

This clonotype showed up many times. The V and J genes are TRBV7-8 and TRBJ2-7; the match to TRBD1 covers 9 bases. The CDR3 has 15 residues. The germline V gene encodes CDR1 SGHVS and CDR2 FQNEAQ. Trimming at V came to 5 bases and at J to 6 bases, leaving 11 bases not matched to a gene. Written as DNA, the CDR3 is TGTGCCAGCAGCCCATCCGGGACAGGGTGGAGCGAGCAGTACTTC. It translates to CASSPSGTGWSEQYF.

This clonotype turned up a few times. The CDR3 DNA follows: TGTGCCAGTAGTAGCTATACCTCCTCCGGGACTAGCGGGAGCAATGAGCAGTTCTTC. Translating gives CASSSYTSSGTSGSNEQFF. V and J are TRBV19 and TRBJ2-1, with 14 bases lining up with TRBD2. Germline assignment: CDR1 LNHDA and CDR2 SQIVND (reference sequence). V trimming: 4 bases; J trimming: 6 bases; junction bases outside the gene matches: 14. This CDR3 region has 19 residues.

The V and J genes are TRBV29-1 and TRBJ2-1; D perhaps matches TRBD2 (6 bases). In germline, CDR1 is SQVTM, CDR2 ANQGSEA. V was pared by 6 bases and J by 2 bases, with 14 bases between. The CDR3 is 14 residues long. The CDR3 nucleotides are TGCAGCGTCCGTAGCGGCGCCCCCTACAATGAGCAGTTCTTC. It codes for CSVRSGAPYNEQFF.

About this clonotype itself: Because the CDR3 is missing its conserved closing phenylalanine or tryptophan, this is likely a read error. The gene calls are TRBV30 and TRBJ1-5; D possibly corresponds to TRBD1 (6 bases). Trimming took 1 base from V and 1 from J, leaving 8 bases between them. The CDR3 covers 14 residues. Looked up from germline, CDR1 is GTSNPN and CDR2 is SVGIG (reference sequence). CDR3 sequence (DNA): TGTGCCTGGAGTGGCACAGGGAGCAATCAGCCCCAGCATTAT. Translation gives CAWSGTGSNQPQHY.

This clonotype occurred a few times. The CDR3, as DNA: TGTGCCAGCACCAAAGCACAGGGGCCCACCCACACTGAAGCTTTCTTT. Protein: CASTKAQGPTHTEAFF. The rearrangement joins TRBV6-5 to TRBJ1-1; 7 bases are a match to TRBD1. J gave up 3 bases and V 7 bases, and 14 bases lay outside the gene matches. The V gene's germline CDR1 is MNHEY and CDR2 SVGAGI. The CDR3 totals 16 residues.